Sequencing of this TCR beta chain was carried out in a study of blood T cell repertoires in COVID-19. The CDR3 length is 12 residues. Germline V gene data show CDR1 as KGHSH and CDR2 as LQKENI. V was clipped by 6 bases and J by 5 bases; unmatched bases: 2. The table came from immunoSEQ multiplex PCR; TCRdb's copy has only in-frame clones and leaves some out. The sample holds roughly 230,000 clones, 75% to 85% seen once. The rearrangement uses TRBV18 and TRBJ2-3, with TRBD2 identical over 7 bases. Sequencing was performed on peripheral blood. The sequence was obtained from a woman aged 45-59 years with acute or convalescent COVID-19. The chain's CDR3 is CASSREEDTQYF. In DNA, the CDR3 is TGTGCCAGCTCCCGGGAGGAAGATACGCAGTATTTT.